Presented here are 29 T cell receptor beta chains from one specimen sequenced in a study of early T cells in non-severe SARS-CoV-2 infection. TCRdb re-analysed the 5' RACE reads in MiXCR, keeping a single row per CDR3 protein. Of fewer than 35,000 distinct CDR3 sequences listed, 5.5% to 6% are singletons. The sequenced sample was whole blood. The receptors here all came from an adult who was a healthcare worker with PCR-confirmed SARS-CoV-2 infection or an uninfected control (not recorded which).

This clonotype was recorded a few times. The chain combines TRBV6-5 with TRBJ1-5; 7 bases are a match to TRBD1. The germline gives CDR1 MNHEY, CDR2 SVGAGI. CDR3 length: 15 amino acids. Trimming removed 5 bases from V and 3 bases from J; junction bases left unmatched: 7. CDR3 DNA sequence: TGTGCCAGCAGTCCCACAGGGGACTTCAATCAGCCCCAGCATTTT. Translation: CASSPTGDFNQPQHF.

This clonotype was detected a few times. The V call is TRBV6-2 or TRBV6-3, the J call TRBJ2-4; D is uncertain. The V end was cut by 2 bases, the J end by 4 bases, with 6 bases between. Germline V gives CDR1 MNHEY, CDR2 SVGEGT. The CDR3 has 13 residues. CDR3: CASSYDIKNIQYF. The CDR3 DNA follows: TGTGCCAGCAGTTACGACATTAAAAACATTCAGTACTTC.

This clonotype was recorded many times. The chain employs TRBV30 and TRBJ1-2, with D hard to call. The CDR3 totals 15 residues. CDR1 and CDR2 (germline): GTSNPN, SVGIG (reference sequence). V was cut by 3 bases and J by 5 bases, with 19 bases left in between. The CDR3 bases are TGTGCCTGGAGCCACCAAGATCCGACGGGATATGGCTACACCTTC. Its translation is CAWSHQDPTGYGYTF.

This clonotype was recorded many times. The rearrangement joins TRBV6-5 to TRBJ2-7; D remains unclear. Between the trimmed V and J ends, which lost 1 base and 0 bases, there was a span of 10 bases. Per germline, CDR1 MNHEY and CDR2 SVGAGI. The CDR3 is 15 amino acids. DNA of the CDR3: TGTGCCAGCAGTTACTTAGGCAGATACTCCTACGAGCAGTACTTC. Residues: CASSYLGRYSYEQYF.

The table lists this clonotype with many counts. The chain is built from TRBV11-2 and TRBJ1-1; D not resolved. The V end was cut by 6 bases, the J end by 0 bases, with 20 bases between. The germline gives CDR1 SGHAT, CDR2 FQNNGV. The CDR3 loop spans 17 amino acids. This chain's CDR3 is CASRSHGVVFMNTEAFF. The CDR3 region has the DNA TGTGCCAGCAGATCACATGGGGTCGTCTTCATGAACACTGAAGCTTTCTTT. The variable domain in full, completed from reference TRBV11-2 and TRBJ1-1, reads EAGVAQSPRYKIIEKRQSVAFWCNPISGHATLYWYQQILGQGPKLLIQFQNNGVVDDSQLPKDRFSAERLKGVDSTLKIQPAKLEDSAVYLCASRSHGVVFMNTEAFFGQGTRLTVV.

This clonotype was seen many times. The V and J genes are TRBV7-9 and TRBJ2-5; TRBD2 agrees at 8 bases. CDR3 size: 14 residues. The germline V gene encodes CDR1 SEHNR and CDR2 FQNEAQ (reference sequence). V trimming: 3 bases; J trimming: 7 bases; junction bases outside the gene matches: 7. The CDR3 DNA reads TGTGCCAGCAGCTTTAGCGGGGACCATCGGACCCAGTACTTC. Translated: CASSFSGDHRTQYF.

This clonotype occurred many times. The V gene is TRBV20-1, the J gene TRBJ1-3, with D possibly being TRBD1 (5 bases). Trimming removed 3 bases from V and 0 bases from J, with 9 bases in between. The germline V gene has CDR1 DFQATT and CDR2 SNEGSKA (reference sequence). The CDR3 is 14 residues long. DNA for the CDR3: TGCAGTGCTAGCCACAGGAGCTCTGGAAACACCATATATTTT. Protein product: CSASHRSSGNTIYF.

This clonotype was counted ten times or more. This chain joins TRBV25-1 and TRBJ2-7; 11 bases align to TRBD1. V trimming: 4 bases; J trimming: 2 bases; junction bases outside the gene matches: 4. Germline V gives CDR1 MGHDK, CDR2 SYGVNS. CDR3 length: 15 residues. DNA of the CDR3: TGTGCCAGCAGTGGAGCGGGACAGGGGGCCTACGAGCAGTACTTC. It specifies CASSGAGQGAYEQYF.

This clonotype was detected many times. The CDR3 is CASRLSGGGSHEQFF. Here the CDR3 DNA reads TGTGCCAGCAGACTTAGCGGGGGGGGCAGCCATGAGCAGTTCTTC. The J gene is TRBJ2-1, the V gene TRBV6-2 or TRBV6-3, with 11 bases lining up with TRBD2. V was pared by 6 bases and J by 8 bases, with 9 bases of the junction left unmatched. The CDR3 contains 15 residues. Germline CDR1 is MNHEY and CDR2 is SVGEGT.

This clonotype was observed a few times. The chain links TRBV4-1 to TRBJ2-7; 12 positions agree with TRBD1. This CDR3 is built from 15 residues. Germline CDR1 MGHRA, CDR2 YSYEKL. The J segment lost 7 bases and the V segment lost 3 bases, leaving 7 bases of the junction unmatched. The CDR3 DNA reads as TGCGCCAGCAGCCACCCGGGACAGGGGGCGCAGGAGCAGTACTTC. Residues: CASSHPGQGAQEQYF.

The sample holds many counts of this clonotype. The J gene is TRBJ2-1, the V gene TRBV13; D may be TRBD1 (5 bases). V was trimmed by 5 bases and J by 7 bases, leaving 9 bases between them. Per the germline V gene, CDR1 is PRHDT and CDR2 is FYEKMQ (reference sequence). CDR3 length equals 12 residues. The CDR3 bases are TGTGCCAGCAGCCCGCAGGGTAATGAGCAGTTCTTC. Amino acids: CASSPQGNEQFF.

This clonotype showed up just a few times. The chain links TRBV3-1 to TRBJ2-1; D uncertain. This CDR3 is 13 amino acids long. The V end lost 5 bases, the J end lost 3 bases, and 8 bases lay between the germline ends. Germline V gene sequence: CDR1 LGHDT, CDR2 YNNKEL (reference sequence). The CDR3 reads CASSIGLYNEQFF. The DNA of the CDR3 is TGTGCCAGCAGCATTGGCCTCTACAATGAGCAGTTCTTC.

This chain links TRBV29-1 with TRBJ2-7; the D gene is possibly TRBD2 (5 bases). Germline V gives CDR1 SQVTM, CDR2 ANQGSEA. There are 12 residues in the CDR3. Between the trimmed V and J ends, which lost 4 bases and 0 bases, there was a span of 7 bases. The CDR3 DNA reads as TGCAGCGTTGCAGGACTCTCCTACGAGCAGTACTTC. Protein: CSVAGLSYEQYF.

V usage is TRBV12-3 or TRBV12-4 and J usage is TRBJ1-1; D may be TRBD1 (6 bases). V lost 6 bases and J lost 5, with 16 bases in between. The CDR3 contains 14 residues. The CDR3 bases are TGTGCCAGCAGCCAACAGGGACCGGGAACTGAAGCTTTCTTT. Translation gives CASSQQGPGTEAFF.

This clonotype was picked up many times. The V call is TRBV6-1, the J call TRBJ2-3; D is possibly TRBD1 (6 bases). Trimming pared 1 base from V and 7 bases from J, leaving 12 bases between. Germline loops: CDR1 MNHNS, CDR2 SASEGT. This CDR3 comprises 14 residues. CDR3 sequence reads: CASSEGPGVNTQYF. The CDR3 coding sequence is TGTGCCAGCAGTGAAGGTCCAGGGGTCAATACGCAGTATTTT.

The chain uses TRBV3-1 and TRBJ2-7, with D uncertain. Looked up from germline, CDR1 is LGHDT and CDR2 is YNNKEL (reference sequence). Trimming pared 4 bases from V and 7 bases from J, leaving 11 bases between. This CDR3 comprises 12 residues. CDR3 region: CASSPYGQEQYF. DNA of the CDR3: TGTGCCAGCAGCCCATATGGCCAGGAGCAGTACTTC.

This sequence joins TRBV25-1 and TRBJ2-7; D assignment may be TRBD1 or TRBD2 (5 bases each). CDR3 length: 14 amino acids. The V end lost 4 bases, the J end lost 2 bases, and 12 bases lay between the germline ends. Germline-derived CDR1 and CDR2 are MGHDK and SYGVNS. The CDR3: CASSAGLAPYEQYF. DNA for the CDR3: TGTGCCAGCAGTGCGGGGCTGGCCCCCTACGAGCAGTACTTC.

The gene calls are TRBV28 and TRBJ2-1, with D uncertain. CDR1 MDHEN and CDR2 SYDVKM come from the germline V gene. Trimming cost V 7 bases and J 7 bases, with 14 bases left between them. CDR3 length: 13 amino acids. The CDR3 reads CASNSVVENEQFF. For the CDR3, the DNA is TGTGCCAGCAATTCCGTGGTCGAAAATGAGCAGTTCTTC.

J is TRBJ1-1 and V is TRBV7-7; 7 bases are a match to TRBD1. Germline V gene data show CDR1 as SSHAT and CDR2 as FNYEAQ (reference sequence). Trimming took 5 bases from V and 0 from J; bases not matched to a gene: 6. The CDR3 totals 15 residues. CDR3 protein: CASSQKQGMNTEAFF. DNA for the CDR3: TGTGCCAGCAGCCAAAAACAGGGGATGAACACTGAAGCTTTCTTT.

A few counts support this clonotype. This rearrangement joins TRBV7-2 to TRBJ1-1; D call uncertain. Germline CDR1 is SGHTA and CDR2 is FQGNSA. The length of the CDR3 is 13 residues. V gave up 2 bases and J gave up 11 bases, with 15 bases separating them. The CDR3 nucleotides are TGTGCCAGCAGCTTAATTACCGGCCGCGGGGCTTTCTTT. Residues: CASSLITGRGAFF.

This clonotype was seen many times. The gene calls are TRBV10-3 and TRBJ1-1, with 11 bases aligning to TRBD1. CDR3 length: 13 residues. The V and J ends lost 9 bases and 4 bases, in that order; junction bases with no gene match: 4. Germline V lookup: CDR1 ENHRY, CDR2 SYGVKD. The CDR3 sequence: CAMAGTGGTEAFF. The CDR3 region has the DNA TGTGCCATGGCCGGGACAGGGGGCACTGAAGCTTTCTTT.

There are many counts of this clonotype. This chain links TRBV4-1 with TRBJ2-7; D may be TRBD2 (6 bases). CDR3 size: 14 residues. Trimming took 4 bases from V and 8 from J, leaving 18 bases between them. CDR1 is MGHRA and CDR2 is YSYEKL in the germline V gene. This CDR3 is CASSPRDHRTQQYF. The CDR3 DNA follows: TGCGCCAGCAGCCCGCGGGACCACCGGACGCAGCAGTACTTC.

In regard to this clonotype: One base away lies a much larger clone, so this may be a sequencing read error. The chain has TRBV13 and TRBJ1-6; 7 positions match TRBD1. This CDR3 contains 17 residues. V shed 3 bases and J 8 bases; nucleotides not matched to a gene: 13. Germline CDR1 is PRHDT and CDR2 is FYEKMQ (reference sequence). CDR3 DNA sequence: TGTGCCAGCAGCTTGGGATTTGGGGACAGCGGTTATTCACCCCTCCACTTT. It translates to CASSLGFGDSGYSPLHF.

This clonotype was seen ten or more times. The chain recombines TRBV11-2 with TRBJ2-1; possible D gene TRBD1, 6 bases. Germline lookup yields CDR1 SGHAT and CDR2 FQNNGV. The germline V and J ends were trimmed by 5 bases and 7 bases, with 15 bases remaining between them. The CDR3 totals 14 residues. The CDR3 bases are TGTGCCAGCAGCAACAGGGCAAGTGGTAATGAGCAGTTCTTC. It codes for CASSNRASGNEQFF.

This clonotype was picked up many times. V is TRBV6-2 or TRBV6-3 and J is TRBJ2-7; D is tentatively TRBD1 or TRBD2 (5 bases each). Germline V gives CDR1 MNHEY, CDR2 SVGEGT. CDR3 size: 14 residues. Deletions cut 6 bases from V and 4 bases from J, with 16 bases between. DNA of the CDR3: TGTGCCAGCAGCCAAGGGACGGGAAGTTACGAGCAGTACTTC. It translates to CASSQGTGSYEQYF.

This clonotype was recorded a few times. The chain has TRBV10-2 and TRBJ2-7; TRBD2 matches at 11 bases. The V gene's germline CDR1 is WSHSY and CDR2 SAAADI. The CDR3 runs 20 residues. V lost 2 bases and J lost 5; bases outside the gene matches: 20. For the CDR3, the DNA is TGCGCCAGCAGTGAGCCTACAACAGTAGCGGGGGGGCAGATAGTCCACGAGCAGTACTTC. The encoded protein is CASSEPTTVAGGQIVHEQYF.

This clonotype was seen repeatedly, ten times or more. The CDR3 DNA reads TGCGCCAGCAGTGAGACGGGATTTGCCTACGAGCAGTACTTC. This sequence encodes CASSETGFAYEQYF. J is TRBJ2-7 and V is TRBV10-2; D may be TRBD2 (5 bases). Germline V gene sequence: CDR1 WSHSY, CDR2 SAAADI. Trimming left V 2 bases short and J 2 bases short, with 10 bases between. The CDR3 loop spans 14 amino acids.

This clonotype was observed a few times. This chain links TRBV3-1 with TRBJ2-3, with 9 positions matching TRBD1. Germline-derived CDR1 and CDR2 are LGHDT and YNNKEL (reference sequence). Trimming removed 4 bases from V and 5 bases from J; junction bases left unmatched: 1. The CDR3 runs 13 residues. Here the CDR3 reads CASSRTGEDTQYF. CDR3 nucleotide sequence: TGTGCCAGCAGCCGGACAGGGGAAGATACGCAGTATTTT.

This clonotype appeared many times. This chain uses TRBV20-1 with TRBJ2-1, with 9 bases aligning to TRBD1. The CDR3 has 13 residues. Germline CDR1 DFQATT, CDR2 SNEGSKA (reference sequence). V lost 4 bases to trimming and J lost 7 bases; unmatched junction nucleotides: 5. The CDR3 sequence is CSAKGQGSNEQFF. The CDR3 region has the DNA TGCAGTGCTAAGGGACAGGGTAGTAATGAGCAGTTCTTC.